This T cell receptor beta chain was profiled in a study of OX40 agonist ivuxolimab in advanced cancers. Whole-study context: While on treatment, patients had intravenous ivuxolimab at 0.01 to 10 mg/kg every 2 weeks.

Notes on this clone: Its cognate antigen is unknown.

General study results and limits: Partial responders receiving 0.1-3.0 mg/kg showed among the lowest clonal expansion. Relative to CD4+ cells, CD8+ T cells on average had more expanded clones. Clones of CD4+ and CD8+ blood T cells grew by week 6 at doses of 0.1 to 3.0 mg/kg.

Sequencing was performed with immunoSEQ multiplex PCR; in TCRdb, only in-frame clones are kept and a portion is missing. The sample lists roughly 35,000 clones; 82% were seen once. This clonotype originated in an adult with an advanced solid tumor such as melanoma, head and neck, liver or kidney cancer. This specimen was CD4+ or CD8+ T cells sorted from blood, taken in a trial of the OX40 agonist ivuxolimab.

The chain's CDR3 is CASSPSGSQETQYF. The CDR3 DNA follows: TGTGCCAGCAGTCCGAGCGGGAGCCAAGAGACCCAGTACTTC. This sequence joins TRBV28 and TRBJ2-5; TRBD2 agrees at 8 bases. Germline V gene data show CDR1 as MDHEN and CDR2 as SYDVKM. Trimming cost V 5 bases and J 1 base; bases outside gene matches: 3. The CDR3 is 14 amino acids.